These 10 T cell receptor beta chains were all obtained from the same sample, sequenced in a study of T cells of healthy individuals. TCRdb independently ran MiXCR on the 5' RACE reads; one entry per CDR3 protein. The profile covers approximately 58,000 distinct CDR3 sequences, with approximately 15% appearing a single time and 15% to 20% taken by the ten largest. The source of these receptors is a human donor in good health.

This clonotype has just a few counts. The rearrangement uses TRBV7-1 and TRBJ2-7; the D is unclear. TRBV7-1 is given ORF status, its function remaining uncertain. The germline V and J ends were trimmed by 3 bases and 0 bases, with 18 bases remaining between them. The CDR3 is made up of 17 amino acids. The CDR3: CASSSSIGLFSSYEQYF. The CDR3 DNA reads TGTGCCAGCAGCTCCTCCATCGGGCTGTTTAGCTCCTACGAGCAGTACTTC.

This clonotype was recorded at least ten times. The V call is TRBV19, the J call TRBJ2-7; a weak D match, TRBD1 (6 bases). There are 14 residues in the CDR3. Germline V gene lookup returns CDR1 LNHDA and CDR2 SQIVND (reference sequence). V lost 1 base and J lost 3, with 10 bases in between. CDR3 coding DNA: TGTGCCAGTAGTATAGTAGGCAGGGGCTACGAGCAGTACTTC. This encodes CASSIVGRGYEQYF.

This clonotype was counted ten times or more. The V call is TRBV28, the J call TRBJ2-3; 11 positions match TRBD2. Germline V CDR1 and CDR2: MDHEN, SYDVKM. After removal of 1 base from V and 6 bases from J, the junction contained 9 bases not matched to a gene. CDR3 length: 17 amino acids. As DNA, the CDR3 is TGTGCCAGCAGTTTATTCGGTAGCGGGGGGGCCAAGGATACGCAGTATTTT. This gives the protein CASSLFGSGGAKDTQYF.

The chain uses TRBV7-2 and TRBJ2-7; 7 nucleotides match TRBD1. The V gene end was trimmed by 5 bases and the J gene end by 6 bases; junction bases not matched to a gene: 10. The CDR3 runs to 14 residues. Germline CDR1 and CDR2: SGHTA and FQGNSA. CDR3 amino acids: CASSPRQGRAEQYF. The CDR3 nucleotides read TGTGCCAGCAGCCCACGACAGGGTCGGGCCGAGCAGTACTTC.

The genes are TRBV28 and TRBJ2-7; 8 positions agree with TRBD1. CDR1 is MDHEN and CDR2 is SYDVKM in the germline V gene. The CDR3 has 13 residues. Trimming took 5 bases from V and 4 from J; bases not matched to a gene: 4. The CDR3 is CASSTGQGYEQYF. The CDR3, as DNA: TGTGCCAGCAGTACCGGACAGGGTTACGAGCAGTACTTC.

With regard to this clonotype: A much larger clone sits a single nucleotide away, making a read error possible. This sequence joins TRBV12-5 and TRBJ2-5; D gene uncertain. Germline V gene lookup returns CDR1 LGHNT and CDR2 FRNRAP. The CDR3 totals 11 residues. The CDR3 DNA is TGTGCTAGTGGGCGTGACGAGACCAAGTACTTC. It yields the protein CASGRDETKYF.

The chain has TRBV29-1 and TRBJ1-5, with a tentative D call TRBD1 (5 bases). V was trimmed by 4 bases and J by 5 bases, leaving 12 bases between them. Germline lookup yields CDR1 SQVTM and CDR2 ANQGSEA. This CDR3 comprises 13 residues. CDR3 residues: CSVAGRGDQPQHF. The CDR3 DNA reads as TGCAGCGTTGCCGGACGGGGGGATCAGCCCCAGCATTTT.

This clonotype was seen ten or more times. This chain joins TRBV7-2 and TRBJ2-3; TRBD2 agrees at 12 bases. CDR3 length equals 17 residues. Trimming at V came to 2 bases and at J to 4 bases, leaving 7 bases not matched to a gene. Germline V gene lookup returns CDR1 SGHTA and CDR2 FQGNSA. The DNA of the CDR3 is TGTGCCAGCAGCTTAAGTGCTAGCGGGAGGGCCCCAGATACGCAGTATTTT. Amino acid sequence: CASSLSASGRAPDTQYF.

This clonotype was picked up many times. V usage is TRBV7-2 and J usage is TRBJ2-3; 7 bases are shared with TRBD2. V lost 2 bases to trimming and J lost 0 bases; unmatched junction nucleotides: 2. CDR3 length: 15 amino acids. Germline V gene data show CDR1 as SGHTA and CDR2 as FQGNSA. CDR3 in amino acids: CASSLLAVSTDTQYF. The CDR3 region has the DNA TGTGCCAGCAGCTTACTAGCGGTTAGCACAGATACGCAGTATTTT. The whole variable domain, remainder taken from reference TRBV7-2 and TRBJ2-3, is GAGVSQSPSNKVTEKGKDVELRCDPISGHTALYWYRQSLGQGLEFLIYFQGNSAPDKSGLPSDRFSAERTGGSVSTLTIQRTQQEDSAVYLCASSLLAVSTDTQYFGPGTRLTVL.

A few counts support this clonotype. The V gene is TRBV20-1, the J gene TRBJ2-2, with TRBD1 matching 10 bases. Trimming took 6 bases from V and 8 from J; bases not matched to a gene: 6. Germline V gene lookup returns CDR1 DFQATT and CDR2 SNEGSKA (reference sequence). CDR3 length: 13 amino acids. The CDR3 sequence: CSAPDRGKGELFF. The CDR3 DNA reads TGCAGTGCGCCGGACAGGGGGAAGGGGGAGCTGTTTTTT.